The rows below give T cell receptor beta chains drawn from one sample of a study of long-term antiretroviral therapy in people with HIV. The method was immunoSEQ multiplex PCR; TCRdb's version includes in-frame clones alone and lacks a portion of them. The sample has tens of thousands of clones, 70% to 90% seen once. This specimen was unsorted PBMCs, taken 2.7 years after starting antiretroviral therapy. The source is a middle-aged man with HIV. CDR3s leave out the opening cysteine and the closing phenylalanine or tryptophan. Each record gives: V gene, CDR3 protein.

v_call: TRBV7-9
cdr3_aa: ASSLEGAGGGYGYT

v_call: TRBV5-4
cdr3_aa: ASSVRQGGTEAF

v_call: TRBV4-3
cdr3_aa: ASSQGTAGYT

v_call: TRBV15
cdr3_aa: ATSRDTRGATNEKLF

v_call: TRBV7-2
cdr3_aa: ASSPVAGAGLTDTQY

v_call: TRBV6-5
cdr3_aa: ASSYSPGGGDEQY

v_call: TRBV7-6
cdr3_aa: ASSYRLAGWGETQY

v_call: TRBV7-2
cdr3_aa: ASSPRGYSNQPQH

v_call: TRBV7-3
cdr3_aa: ASSYTGSHTDTQY

v_call: TRBV4-2
cdr3_aa: ASSQLNAGITDTQY

v_call: TRBV30
cdr3_aa: AWSVGHYEQY

v_call: TRBV29-1
cdr3_aa: SVVRGQLSTATEAF

v_call: TRBV6-5
cdr3_aa: ASSYGLAPGTDTQY

v_call: TRBV10-3
cdr3_aa: AISPGLAGKGAYNEQF

v_call: TRBV6-5
cdr3_aa: ASRGEWTTYEQY

v_call: TRBV7-9
cdr3_aa: ASSHGQGEKTEAF

v_call: TRBV7-9
cdr3_aa: ASSPKTVYQNTEAF

v_call: TRBV7-2
cdr3_aa: ASGTRSTGELF

v_call: TRBV7-9
cdr3_aa: ASSILRGTGELF

v_call: TRBV2
cdr3_aa: ASSPDTGARYEQY

v_call: TRBV7-9
cdr3_aa: ASSPVEGAYGYT

v_call: TRBV10-3
cdr3_aa: AISEAGRQPSTDTQY

v_call: TRBV10-3
cdr3_aa: AIAETNTEAF

v_call: TRBV27
cdr3_aa: ASRQGTSRVMAEQY

v_call: TRBV4-3
cdr3_aa: ASSQDNKGRVGEKLF

v_call: TRBV28
cdr3_aa: ASSTSWANVLT

v_call: TRBV7-2
cdr3_aa: ASSPPGQVSSYNEQF

v_call: TRBV5-4
cdr3_aa: ASSLYGLAGDTQY

v_call: TRBV28
cdr3_aa: ASSAGTSNEKLF

v_call: TRBV28
cdr3_aa: ASSSGTSGRRGETQY

v_call: TRBV9
cdr3_aa: ASSYSGGVDTQY

v_call: TRBV9
cdr3_aa: ASSVEGLGNQPQH

v_call: TRBV13
cdr3_aa: ASSLGTFKGGDGYT

v_call: TRBV4-3
cdr3_aa: ASSQDIRATEAF

v_call: TRBV29-1
cdr3_aa: SVGVGGSYGYT

v_call: TRBV4-2
cdr3_aa: ASSQAGVYEQY

v_call: TRBV6-5
cdr3_aa: ASRTGEDSYEQY

v_call: TRBV11-2
cdr3_aa: ASSRGQGETQY

v_call: TRBV2
cdr3_aa: ASRVDRAVSGNTIY

v_call: TRBV27
cdr3_aa: ASRGGGEVYEQY

v_call: TRBV19
cdr3_aa: ASSISGISNQPQH

v_call: TRBV4-2
cdr3_aa: ASSQWTGGTEAF

v_call: TRBV6-5
cdr3_aa: ASSYSGTGSSYEQY

v_call: TRBV9
cdr3_aa: ASSVDRDRGIYGYT

v_call: TRBV7-2
cdr3_aa: ASSLVPAGGSYNEQF

v_call: TRBV2
cdr3_aa: ASTAGGDWEAF

v_call: TRBV19
cdr3_aa: ASSIGAPYGYT

v_call: TRBV28
cdr3_aa: ASRVQGEAF

v_call: TRBV7-2
cdr3_aa: ATKTSGANTGELF

v_call: TRBV5-1
cdr3_aa: ASSFDSFQETQY

v_call: TRBV29-1
cdr3_aa: SVDFYGLANYGYT

v_call: TRBV5-5
cdr3_aa: ASSWVVANTEAF

v_call: TRBV10-3
cdr3_aa: AIRGGQENYGYT

v_call: TRBV6-4
cdr3_aa: ASKGQGSDTQY

v_call: TRBV9
cdr3_aa: ASSLRAGTLNTGELF

v_call: TRBV30
cdr3_aa: AWSPSERGFGTQY

v_call: TRBV5-6
cdr3_aa: ASSSIGDSGNQPQH

v_call: TRBV11-2
cdr3_aa: ASSLNSGANVLT

v_call: TRBV9
cdr3_aa: ASSVARTSGGGTQY